The 10 T cell receptor beta chains below were found in one sample sequenced in a study of blood T cell repertoires in COVID-19. Libraries were prepared by immunoSEQ multiplex PCR; TCRdb keeps only in-frame clonotypes and omits some of them. The sample has a few hundred thousand clones; 89% are singletons. Material for sequencing was PBMCs or T cells enriched from blood (not recorded which). The receptor set was obtained from a woman in her 30s who had recovered from COVID-19.

The chain links TRBV7-2 to TRBJ2-7, with 11 bases fitting TRBD2. Germline V gene data show CDR1 as SGHTA and CDR2 as FQGNSA. J gave up 3 bases and V 3 bases, and 16 bases lay outside the gene matches. The CDR3 covers 19 residues. CDR3 protein: CASSLVAGGSSSNIYEQYF. As DNA, the CDR3 is TGTGCCAGCAGCTTGGTAGCGGGGGGGTCATCCTCCAATATCTACGAGCAGTACTTC.

J is TRBJ1-1 and V is TRBV6-1, with D perhaps matching TRBD1 (6 bases). Per the germline V gene, CDR1 is MNHNS and CDR2 is SASEGT. The V end lost 3 bases, the J end lost 4 bases, and 9 bases lay between the germline ends. The CDR3 has 13 amino acids. In DNA form, the CDR3 reads TGTGCCAGCAGTGATTTAGGGGGCACTGAAGCTTTCTTT. It specifies CASSDLGGTEAFF.

The V gene is TRBV19, the J gene TRBJ1-4; TRBD1 matches 7 bases. The CDR3 totals 23 residues. CDR1 is LNHDA and CDR2 is SQIVND in the germline V gene (reference sequence). V dropped 1 base and J dropped 7; count of bases not matched to a gene: 30. The CDR3 reads CASSIVGSEGTANPPHSSEKLFF. CDR3 sequence (DNA): TGTGCCAGTAGTATAGTGGGGAGTGAAGGGACAGCCAACCCGCCCCACTCTTCTGAAAAACTGTTTTTT.

This rearrangement joins TRBV7-2 to TRBJ1-2, with 12 bases identical to TRBD1. The V segment lost 1 base and the J segment 6 bases; nucleotides outside the gene matches: 12. Germline CDR1 is SGHTA and CDR2 is FQGNSA. This CDR3 has 18 residues. Here the CDR3 reads CASSLVAAGTGGPHGYTF. CDR3 DNA: TGTGCCAGCAGCTTAGTGGCCGCCGGGACAGGGGGCCCCCATGGCTACACCTTC. The variable domain in full, completed from reference TRBV7-2 and TRBJ1-2, reads GAGVSQSPSNKVTEKGKDVELRCDPISGHTALYWYRQSLGQGLEFLIYFQGNSAPDKSGLPSDRFSAERTGGSVSTLTIQRTQQEDSAVYLCASSLVAAGTGGPHGYTFGSGTRLTVV.

There are a few counts of this clone. V gene TRBV7-3 combines with J gene TRBJ2-7; TRBD1 might be the D (5 bases). CDR3 length equals 15 residues. CDR1 is SGHTA and CDR2 is FQGTGA in the germline V gene. The ends were cut back, 3 bases at V and 3 bases at J, with 15 bases in the middle. CDR3 DNA sequence: TGTGCCAGCAGCTTGCAGGGTGCCCCTAGCTACGAGCAGTACTTC. Its protein product is CASSLQGAPSYEQYF.

A word on this clone: Distinct nucleotide sequences in the sample also encode this CDR3. The V gene is TRBV9, the J gene TRBJ2-3; 9 nucleotides line up with TRBD2. Looked up from germline, CDR1 is SGDLS and CDR2 is YYNGEE. The ends lost 0 bases at V and 6 bases at J; junction bases unmatched: 5. The CDR3 sequence is 15 residues long. The chain's CDR3 is CASSVDSGGSDTQYF. The DNA of the CDR3 is TGTGCCAGCAGCGTAGACAGCGGGGGGTCGGATACGCAGTATTTT.

V usage is TRBV7-9 and J usage is TRBJ2-1, with TRBD2 matching 7 bases. Germline V gives CDR1 SEHNR, CDR2 FQNEAQ (reference sequence). This CDR3 is built from 14 residues. V dropped 8 bases and J dropped 0; count of bases not matched to a gene: 4. The CDR3 DNA reads as TGTGCCAGCCGCGGGACTATCTCCTACAATGAGCAGTTCTTC. Encoded protein: CASRGTISYNEQFF.

The chain uses TRBV3-1 (or the pseudogene TRBV3-2) and TRBJ1-3; 7 bases fit TRBD1. The junction had 5 bases not matched to a gene; V was cut back by 4 bases and J by 2 bases. From germline, CDR1 is LGHDT and CDR2 YNNKEL (reference sequence). The CDR3 length is 15 residues. The CDR3 reads CASSLTGDTGNTIYF. CDR3 sequence (DNA): TGTGCCAGCAGCCTCACAGGGGACACTGGAAACACCATATATTTT.

The chain recombines TRBV24-1 with TRBJ2-3; D possibly corresponds to TRBD2 (5 bases). The length of the CDR3 is 15 residues. V lost 3 bases and J 1 base, leaving 10 bases between the germline ends. The V gene's germline CDR1 is KGHDR and CDR2 SFDVKD. CDR3 bases: TGTGCCACCAGTGATGTGGCGGAGGGCACAGATACGCAGTATTTT. Protein: CATSDVAEGTDTQYF.

The J gene is TRBJ2-1, the V gene TRBV12-3 or TRBV12-4; D might be TRBD1 (5 bases). Trimming took off 5 bases at V and 4 bases at J, with 9 bases between the two ends. The CDR3 has 13 residues. The CDR3 protein is CASSADRYNEQFF. DNA of the CDR3: TGTGCCAGCAGTGCCGACAGATACAATGAGCAGTTCTTC.